This entry describes one TCR beta chain. With V trimmed by 5 bases and J by 7 bases, 12 bases remained unmatched. Germline V gene lookup returns CDR1 SGHTA and CDR2 FQGNSA. The CDR3 runs to 15 residues. The source of the sample is a study of identical twins. MiXCR was run by TCRdb on the 5' RACE reads, yielding one entry per CDR3 protein. The repertoire holds fewer than 900,000 distinct CDR3 sequences, with 20% to 25% as singletons. This sample also belongs to another study, concerning T cells expressing NK-cell markers. That paper adds: One of the eight sequenced donors was seronegative, whereas the other seven were HCMV-seropositive.

This TCR derives from a woman younger than 30 in good health. This chain uses TRBV7-2 with TRBJ2-7, with 9 bases fitting TRBD1. What was sequenced was PBMCs. The CDR3 region is CASSRGQGWAQEQYF. Here the CDR3 DNA reads TGTGCCAGCAGCAGGGGACAGGGATGGGCCCAGGAGCAGTACTTC.